The present entry profiles one T cell receptor (beta chain) with its context. This CDR3 region has 15 residues. Germline CDR1 SGHDN, CDR2 FVKESK. With V trimmed by 3 bases and J by 4 bases, 6 bases remained unmatched. Study processing details: Scientists estimated how many nucleated cells there were by amplifying reference gene primers. Only in-frame clones appear in the TCRdb table, and some are missing; sequencing was by immunoSEQ multiplex PCR. The DNA gave D and trimming, while V, J and clone size come from that table. The table includes about 200,000 clones, approximately 84% detected once. This record belongs to a study of blood T cell repertoires in COVID-19. Study overall: Nucleic acid was either cDNA or gDNA, and it came from T cells, B-cell-depleted T cells, or PBMCs.

Participants, roughly 18 to 90 years old, spanned around 25 US areas. In assigning cohorts, the study relied on participant-reported clinical history. This TCR derives from a middle-aged man who had recovered from COVID-19. Sequencing was done on a sample of PBMCs or T cells enriched from blood (not recorded which). The rearrangement joins TRBV14 to TRBJ1-2; the match to TRBD1 covers 9 bases. CDR3: CASSQAGTGFYGYTF. CDR3 in DNA: TGTGCCAGCAGCCAGGCCGGGACAGGGTTCTATGGCTACACCTTC.